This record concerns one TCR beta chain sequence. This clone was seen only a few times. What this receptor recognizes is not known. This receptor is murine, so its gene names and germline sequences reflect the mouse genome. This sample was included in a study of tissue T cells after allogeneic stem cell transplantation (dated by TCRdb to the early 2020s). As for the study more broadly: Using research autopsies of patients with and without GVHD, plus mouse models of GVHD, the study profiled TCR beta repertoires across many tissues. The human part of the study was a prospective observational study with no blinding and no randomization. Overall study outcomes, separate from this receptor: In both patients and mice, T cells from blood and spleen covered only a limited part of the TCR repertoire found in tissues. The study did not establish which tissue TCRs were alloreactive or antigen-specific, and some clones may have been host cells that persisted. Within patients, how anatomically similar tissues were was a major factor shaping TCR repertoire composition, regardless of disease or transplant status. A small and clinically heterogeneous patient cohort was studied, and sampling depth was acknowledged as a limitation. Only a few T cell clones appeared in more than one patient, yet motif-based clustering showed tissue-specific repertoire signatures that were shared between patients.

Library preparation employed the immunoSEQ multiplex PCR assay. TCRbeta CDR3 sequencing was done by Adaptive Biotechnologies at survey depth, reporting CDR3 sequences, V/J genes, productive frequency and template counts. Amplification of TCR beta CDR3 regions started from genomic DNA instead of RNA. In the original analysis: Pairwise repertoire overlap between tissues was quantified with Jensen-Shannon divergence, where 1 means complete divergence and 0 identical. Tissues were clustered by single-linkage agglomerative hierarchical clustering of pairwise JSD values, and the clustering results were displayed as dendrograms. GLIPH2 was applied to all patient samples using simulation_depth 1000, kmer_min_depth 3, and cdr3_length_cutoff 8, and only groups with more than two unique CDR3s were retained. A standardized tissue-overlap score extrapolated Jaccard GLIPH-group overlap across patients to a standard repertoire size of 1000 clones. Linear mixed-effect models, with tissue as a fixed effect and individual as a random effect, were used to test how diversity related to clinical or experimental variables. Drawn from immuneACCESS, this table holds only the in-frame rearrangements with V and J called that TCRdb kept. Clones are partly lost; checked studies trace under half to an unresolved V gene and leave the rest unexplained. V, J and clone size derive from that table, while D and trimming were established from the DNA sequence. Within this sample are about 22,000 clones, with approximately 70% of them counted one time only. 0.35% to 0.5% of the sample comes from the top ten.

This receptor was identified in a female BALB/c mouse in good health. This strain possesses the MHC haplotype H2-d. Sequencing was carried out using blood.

The CDR3 protein: CASGRDRDGNTLYF. CDR3 bases read: TGTGCCAGCGGGCGGGACAGGGACGGAAATACGCTCTAT. The receptor chain draws on TRBV13-2 and TRBJ1-3, and 9 junctional nucleotides match TRBD1. The CDR3 end is not reached by the read, which stops 1 residue before it; the germline J gene fills it in. The CDR3 spans 14 residues, from the cysteine through the phenylalanine. The 39 bases shown cover part of the CDR3, and their frame starts at base 1. The CDR1 and CDR2 encoded by the germline V gene (reference sequence) are NNHNN and SYGAGS. V trim: 5 bases; J trim: 4 bases; unmatched bases: 4.